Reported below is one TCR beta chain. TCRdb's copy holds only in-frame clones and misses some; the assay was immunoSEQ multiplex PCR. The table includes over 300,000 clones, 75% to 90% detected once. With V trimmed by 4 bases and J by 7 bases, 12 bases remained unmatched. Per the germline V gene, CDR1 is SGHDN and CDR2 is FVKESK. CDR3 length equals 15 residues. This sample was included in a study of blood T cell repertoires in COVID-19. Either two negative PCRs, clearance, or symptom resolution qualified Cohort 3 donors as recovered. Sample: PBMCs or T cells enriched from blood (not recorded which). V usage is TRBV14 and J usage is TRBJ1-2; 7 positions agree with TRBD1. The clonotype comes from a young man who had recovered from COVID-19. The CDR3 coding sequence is TGTGCCAGCAGCCCCAAAGTGCGAGGGGGCGCTGGCTACACCTTC. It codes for CASSPKVRGGAGYTF.